The TCR beta chain described here comes from a study of regulatory T cells in long-lasting Graves disease. Germline V CDR1 and CDR2: ENHRY, SYGVKD. The CDR3 has 13 amino acids. With 10 bases clipped from V and 6 bases from J, the junction kept 8 bases outside the gene matches. For TCR beta, libraries came from iRepertoire HTBI primers and Arm-PCR of CDR3 regions. Original data processing: Identification of gene segments yielded 60 or so TRBV and around 13 TRBJ across samples. TCRdb reprocessed the multiplex PCR reads via MiXCR and lists one record per CDR3 protein. The V and J calls come from TCRdb's annotation, not from the publication. The sample has 500,000 or so distinct CDR3 sequences, more than 15% seen once. Time point: newly diagnosed GD, antithyroid drugs for less than 3 months. Following extraction of RNA from PBMCs, that RNA was used to make the TCR library. This clonotype has ten or more counts.

The same specimen was also included in a second study, on T cells in Graves' hyperthyroidism and ophthalmopathy. That work adds: A set of HTBI primers served as the primers for a first-round RT-PCR of the TCR CDR3.

Sequenced material: peripheral blood mononuclear cells (PBMCs), taken at new diagnosis, from a patient treated with antithyroid drugs. This chain uses TRBV10-3 with TRBJ1-4; 7 nucleotides match TRBD1. The TCR comes from a woman aged 40-65 years with Graves disease. The CDR3 region has the DNA TGTGCCACCAGGGGGACCGTCGATGAAAAACTGTTTTTT. Its protein is CATRGTVDEKLFF.